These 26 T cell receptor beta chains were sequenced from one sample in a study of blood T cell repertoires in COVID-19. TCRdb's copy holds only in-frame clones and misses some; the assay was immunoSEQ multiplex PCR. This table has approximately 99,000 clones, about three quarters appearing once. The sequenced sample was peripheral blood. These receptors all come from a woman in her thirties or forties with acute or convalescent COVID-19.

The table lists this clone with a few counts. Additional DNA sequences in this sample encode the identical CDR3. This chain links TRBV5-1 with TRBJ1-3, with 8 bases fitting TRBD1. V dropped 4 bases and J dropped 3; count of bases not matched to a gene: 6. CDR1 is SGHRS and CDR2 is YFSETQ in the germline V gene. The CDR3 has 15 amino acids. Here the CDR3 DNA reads TGCGCCAGCAGCCCCGGACAGGGAGGTGGAAACACCATATATTTT. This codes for CASSPGQGGGNTIYF.

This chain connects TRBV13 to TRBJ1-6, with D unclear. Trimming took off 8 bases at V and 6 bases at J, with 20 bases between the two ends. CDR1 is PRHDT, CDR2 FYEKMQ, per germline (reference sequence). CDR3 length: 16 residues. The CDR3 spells CASSGGFEGFNSPLHF. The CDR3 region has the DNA TGTGCCAGCTCGGGAGGGTTTGAGGGATTTAATTCACCCCTCCACTTT. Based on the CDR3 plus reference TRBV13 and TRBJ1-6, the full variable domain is AAGVIQSPRHLIKEKRETATLKCYPIPRHDTVYWYQQGPGQDPQFLISFYEKMQSDKGSIPDRFSAQQFSDYHSELNMSSLELGDSALYFCASSGGFEGFNSPLHFGNGTRLTVT.

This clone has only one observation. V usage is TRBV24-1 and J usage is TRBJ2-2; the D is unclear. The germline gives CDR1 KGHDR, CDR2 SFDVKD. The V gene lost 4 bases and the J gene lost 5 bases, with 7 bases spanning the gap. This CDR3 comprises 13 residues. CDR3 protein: CATSDAGTGELFF. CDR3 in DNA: TGTGCCACCAGTGACGCCGGGACCGGGGAGCTGTTTTTT.

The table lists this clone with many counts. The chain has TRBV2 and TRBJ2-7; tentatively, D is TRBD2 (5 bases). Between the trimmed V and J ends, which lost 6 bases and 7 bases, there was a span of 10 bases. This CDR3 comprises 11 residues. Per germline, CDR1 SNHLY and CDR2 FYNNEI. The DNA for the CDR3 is TGTGCCAGCAGCGTCCGGGGTGAGCAGTACTTC. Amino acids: CASSVRGEQYF.

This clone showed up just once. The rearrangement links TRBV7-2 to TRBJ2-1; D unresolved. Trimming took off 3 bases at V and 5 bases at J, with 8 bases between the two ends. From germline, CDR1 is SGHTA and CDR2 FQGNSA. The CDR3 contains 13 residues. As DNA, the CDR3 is TGTGCCAGCAGCTTCCAGTCCGACAATGAGCAGTTCTTC. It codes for CASSFQSDNEQFF.

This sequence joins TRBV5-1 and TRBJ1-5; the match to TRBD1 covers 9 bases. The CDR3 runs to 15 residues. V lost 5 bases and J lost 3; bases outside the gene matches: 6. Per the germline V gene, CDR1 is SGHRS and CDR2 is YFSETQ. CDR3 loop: CASSSTGGYNQPQHF. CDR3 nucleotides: TGCGCCAGCAGTTCGACAGGGGGGTACAATCAGCCCCAGCATTTT.

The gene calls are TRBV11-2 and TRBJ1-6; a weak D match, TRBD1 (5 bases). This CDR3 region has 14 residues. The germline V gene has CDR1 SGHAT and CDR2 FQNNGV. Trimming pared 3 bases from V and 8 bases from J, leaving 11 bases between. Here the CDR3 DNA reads TGTGCCAGCAGCTTCCAGGGCGGGGATTCACCCCTCCACTTT. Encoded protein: CASSFQGGDSPLHF.

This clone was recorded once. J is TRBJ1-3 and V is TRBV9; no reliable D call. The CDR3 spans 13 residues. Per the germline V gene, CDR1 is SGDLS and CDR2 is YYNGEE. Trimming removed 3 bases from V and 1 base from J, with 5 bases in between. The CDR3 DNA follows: TGTGCCAGCAGCGACTTTTCTGGAAACACCATATATTTT. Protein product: CASSDFSGNTIYF.

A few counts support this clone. The CDR3 protein is CSVEVILDSPATHYEQYF. CDR3 DNA sequence: TGCAGCGTTGAAGTGATTCTGGACAGCCCTGCTACTCACTACGAGCAGTACTTC. The chain carries TRBV29-1 and TRBJ2-7, with a weak D call TRBD1 (6 bases). The CDR3 has 18 amino acids. The germline gives CDR1 SQVTM, CDR2 ANQGSEA. The V end was cut by 1 base, the J end by 3 bases, with 25 bases between.

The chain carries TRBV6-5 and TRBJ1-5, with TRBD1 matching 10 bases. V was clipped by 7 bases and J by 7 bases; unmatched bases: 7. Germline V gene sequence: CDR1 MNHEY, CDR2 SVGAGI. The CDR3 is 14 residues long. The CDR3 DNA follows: TGTGCCAGCATTTGGGGGACAGGGGAACAGCCCCAGCATTTT. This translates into CASIWGTGEQPQHF.

This CDR3 reads CASSFDRVNYGYTF. CDR3 DNA: TGTGCCAGCAGCTTTGACAGGGTTAACTATGGCTACACCTTC. V and J are TRBV6-5 and TRBJ1-2; 7 nucleotides agree with TRBD1. Germline-derived CDR1 and CDR2 are MNHEY and SVGAGI. J gave up 1 base and V 6 bases, and 5 bases lay outside the gene matches. This CDR3 spans 14 amino acids.

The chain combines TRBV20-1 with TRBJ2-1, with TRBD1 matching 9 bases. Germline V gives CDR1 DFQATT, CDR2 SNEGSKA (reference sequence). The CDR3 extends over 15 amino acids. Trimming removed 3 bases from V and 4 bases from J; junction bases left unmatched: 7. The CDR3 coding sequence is TGCAGTGCTAGTTCCGGGACAGGGATTTACAATGAGCAGTTCTTC. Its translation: CSASSGTGIYNEQFF.

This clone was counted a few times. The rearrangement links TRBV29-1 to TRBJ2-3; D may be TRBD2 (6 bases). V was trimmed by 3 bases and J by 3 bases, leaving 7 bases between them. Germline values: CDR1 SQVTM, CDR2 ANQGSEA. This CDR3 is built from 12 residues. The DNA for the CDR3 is TGCAGCGTTGACCGGGGGACAGATACGCAGTATTTT. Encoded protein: CSVDRGTDTQYF.

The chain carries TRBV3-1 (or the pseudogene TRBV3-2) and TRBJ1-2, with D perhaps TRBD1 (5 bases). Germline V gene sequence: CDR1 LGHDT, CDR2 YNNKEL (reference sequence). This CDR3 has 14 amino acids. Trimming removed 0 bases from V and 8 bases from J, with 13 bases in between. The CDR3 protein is CASSQDAGGRGYTF. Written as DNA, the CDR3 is TGTGCCAGCAGCCAAGACGCGGGGGGGAGGGGCTACACCTTC.

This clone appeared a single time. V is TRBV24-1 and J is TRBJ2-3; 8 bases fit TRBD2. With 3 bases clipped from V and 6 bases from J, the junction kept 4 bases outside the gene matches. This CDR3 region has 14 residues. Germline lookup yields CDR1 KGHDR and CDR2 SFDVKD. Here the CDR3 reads CATSDPGGADTQYF. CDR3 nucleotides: TGTGCCACCAGTGATCCCGGGGGGGCCGATACGCAGTATTTT.

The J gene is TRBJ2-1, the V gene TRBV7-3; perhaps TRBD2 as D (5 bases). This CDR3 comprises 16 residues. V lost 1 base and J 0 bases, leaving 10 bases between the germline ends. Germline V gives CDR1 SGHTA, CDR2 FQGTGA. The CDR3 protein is CASSLNGESSYNEQFF. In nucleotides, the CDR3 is TGTGCCAGCAGCTTAAACGGGGAGAGCTCCTACAATGAGCAGTTCTTC.

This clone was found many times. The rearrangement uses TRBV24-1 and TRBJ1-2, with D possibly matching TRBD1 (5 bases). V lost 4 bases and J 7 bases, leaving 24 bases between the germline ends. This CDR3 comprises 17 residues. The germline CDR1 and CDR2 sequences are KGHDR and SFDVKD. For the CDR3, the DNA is TGTGCCACCAGTGAGAACCCAGGGTTAGCGGGGCGAGGTGGCTACACCTTC. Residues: CATSENPGLAGRGGYTF.

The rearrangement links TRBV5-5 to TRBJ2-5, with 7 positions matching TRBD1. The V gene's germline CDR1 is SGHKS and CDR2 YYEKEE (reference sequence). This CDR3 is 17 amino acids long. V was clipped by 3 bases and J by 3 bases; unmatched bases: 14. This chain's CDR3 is CASSSGQAGLIEETQYF. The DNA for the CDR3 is TGTGCCAGCAGCTCAGGACAGGCCGGCCTAATCGAAGAGACCCAGTACTTC.

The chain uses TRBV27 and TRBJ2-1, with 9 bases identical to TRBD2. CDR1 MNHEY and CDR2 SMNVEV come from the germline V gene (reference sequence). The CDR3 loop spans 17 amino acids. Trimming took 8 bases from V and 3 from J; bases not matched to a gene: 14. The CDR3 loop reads CASGGGWGTSSYNEQFF. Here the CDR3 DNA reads TGTGCCAGCGGGGGAGGATGGGGGACTAGCAGCTACAATGAGCAGTTCTTC.

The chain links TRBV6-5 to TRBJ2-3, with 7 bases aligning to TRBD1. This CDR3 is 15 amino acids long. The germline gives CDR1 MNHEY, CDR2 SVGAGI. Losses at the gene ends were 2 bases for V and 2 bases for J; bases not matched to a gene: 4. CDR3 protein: CASSYEGAHTDTQYF. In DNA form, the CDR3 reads TGTGCCAGCAGTTACGAGGGGGCCCACACAGATACGCAGTATTTT.

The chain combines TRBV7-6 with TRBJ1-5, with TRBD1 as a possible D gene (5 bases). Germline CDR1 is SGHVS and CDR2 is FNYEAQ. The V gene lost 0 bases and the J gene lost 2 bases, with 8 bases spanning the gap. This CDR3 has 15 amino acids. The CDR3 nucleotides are TGTGCCAGCAGCTTAGCGGCGGGGGGCAATCAGCCCCAGCATTTT. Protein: CASSLAAGGNQPQHF.

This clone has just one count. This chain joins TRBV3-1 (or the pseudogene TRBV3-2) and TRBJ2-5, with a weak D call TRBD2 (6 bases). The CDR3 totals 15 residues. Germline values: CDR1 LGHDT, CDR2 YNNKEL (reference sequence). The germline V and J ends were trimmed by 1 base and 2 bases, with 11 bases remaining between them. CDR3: CASSQGRVGQETQYF. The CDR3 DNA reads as TGTGCCAGCAGCCAAGGGAGGGTCGGGCAAGAGACCCAGTACTTC.

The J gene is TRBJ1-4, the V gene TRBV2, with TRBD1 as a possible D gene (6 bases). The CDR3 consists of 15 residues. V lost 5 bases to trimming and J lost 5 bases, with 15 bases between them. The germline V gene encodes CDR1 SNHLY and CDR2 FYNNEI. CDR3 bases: TGTGCCAGCAGTCGAAATGGACAGATGAATGAAAAACTGTTTTTT. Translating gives CASSRNGQMNEKLFF.

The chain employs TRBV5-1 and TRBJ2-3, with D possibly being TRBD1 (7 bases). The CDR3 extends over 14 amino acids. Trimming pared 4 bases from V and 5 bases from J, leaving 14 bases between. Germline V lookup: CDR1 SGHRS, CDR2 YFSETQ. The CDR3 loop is CASSGGTVKDTQYF. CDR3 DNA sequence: TGCGCCAGCAGCGGCGGGACAGTTAAAGATACGCAGTATTTT.

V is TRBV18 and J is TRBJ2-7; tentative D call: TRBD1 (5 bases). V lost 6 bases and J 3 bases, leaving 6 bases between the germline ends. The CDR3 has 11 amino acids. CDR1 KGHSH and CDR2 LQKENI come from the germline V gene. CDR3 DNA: TGTGCCAGCTCTCAGGGCTACGAGCAGTACTTC. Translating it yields CASSQGYEQYF.

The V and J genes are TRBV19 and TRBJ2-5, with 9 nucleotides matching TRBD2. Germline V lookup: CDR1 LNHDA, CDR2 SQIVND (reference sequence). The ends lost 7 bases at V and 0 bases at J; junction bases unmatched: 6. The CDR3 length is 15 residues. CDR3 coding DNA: TGTGCCAGTACCGCGGGGGGGCGCCACCAAGAGACCCAGTACTTC. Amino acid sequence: CASTAGGRHQETQYF. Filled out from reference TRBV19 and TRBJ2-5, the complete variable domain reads DGGITQSPKYLFRKEGQNVTLSCEQNLNHDAMYWYRQDPGQGLRLIYYSQIVNDFQKGDIAEGYSVSREKKESFPLTVTSAQKNPTAFYLCASTAGGRHQETQYFGPGTRLLVL.